Below are 30 T cell receptor beta chains sequenced from a single sample in a study of T cell changes during pregnancy in multiple sclerosis. Repertoires were generated with immunoSEQ multiplex PCR, while TCRdb's copy carries only in-frame clones and drops some. Of approximately 70,000 clones in the sample, under 95% were seen once. The sequencing here drew on peripheral blood, taken after pregnancy. Source of these receptors: a female donor with multiple sclerosis, enrolled in a pregnancy study.

The chain uses TRBV28 and TRBJ2-3; 11 bases agree with TRBD2. CDR3 length equals 15 residues. V was pared by 6 bases and J by 1 base, with 3 bases of the junction left unmatched. Germline CDR1 is MDHEN and CDR2 is SYDVKM. CDR3 amino acids: CASRWGLAGTDTQYF. The CDR3 coding sequence is TGTGCCAGCAGGTGGGGACTAGCGGGCACAGATACGCAGTATTTT.

The V gene is TRBV14, the J gene TRBJ2-7, with 7 bases that match TRBD1. CDR3 length: 15 residues. CDR1 is SGHDN, CDR2 FVKESK, per germline. V was clipped by 4 bases and J by 3 bases; unmatched bases: 9. The CDR3: CASSLSGTAYYEQYF. The CDR3 bases are TGTGCCAGCAGCCTTTCCGGGACAGCTTACTACGAGCAGTACTTC.

This sequence joins TRBV18 and TRBJ1-2; D gene ambiguous. This CDR3 is built from 14 residues. V was trimmed by 2 bases and J by 5 bases, leaving 12 bases between them. CDR1 and CDR2 (germline): KGHSH, LQKENI. The CDR3 is CASSPVTAPYGYTF. DNA of the CDR3: TGTGCCAGCTCACCAGTAACAGCACCATATGGCTACACCTTC.

V and J are TRBV7-9 and TRBJ1-1; 8 bases are shared with TRBD1. V dropped 6 bases and J dropped 7; count of bases not matched to a gene: 7. Germline CDR1 SEHNR, CDR2 FQNEAQ (reference sequence). There are 13 residues in the CDR3. The CDR3 DNA follows: TGTGCCAGCAGTACGCAGGGGGCAGTTGAAGCTTTCTTT. Residues: CASSTQGAVEAFF.

This clone was observed at least ten times. This chain connects TRBV27 to TRBJ2-4; D remains unclear. Germline CDR1 and CDR2: MNHEY and SMNVEV (reference sequence). V was pared by 1 base and J by 9 bases, with 10 bases between. The CDR3 covers 13 residues. The CDR3 sequence: CASSLWYGGIQYF. CDR3 nucleotides: TGTGCCAGCAGTTTATGGTACGGTGGCATTCAGTACTTC.

This clone was picked up a small number of times. The sample has other DNA sequences that encode this CDR3 too. The J gene is TRBJ2-5, the V gene TRBV10-3, with D unresolved. Germline values: CDR1 ENHRY, CDR2 SYGVKD. Trimming left V 0 bases short and J 1 base short, with 6 bases between. The CDR3 runs 14 residues. The CDR3 is CAISESGGQETQYF. For the CDR3, the DNA is TGTGCCATCAGTGAGTCAGGCGGCCAAGAGACCCAGTACTTC.

The chain links TRBV6-1 to TRBJ2-3, with D unclear. The CDR3 totals 13 residues. CDR1 and CDR2 from the germline V gene are MNHNS and SASEGT. V lost 5 bases to trimming and J lost 6 bases, with 12 bases between them. The CDR3 coding sequence is TGTGCCAGCAGTCCCTCTGTCGAGGATACGCAGTATTTT. This codes for CASSPSVEDTQYF.

Points on this clone: Other DNA sequences in the sample encode the same CDR3. This chain links TRBV7-9 with TRBJ2-1, with D unresolved. This CDR3 has 14 amino acids. V lost 0 bases to trimming and J lost 6 bases, with 9 bases between them. Germline values: CDR1 SEHNR, CDR2 FQNEAQ (reference sequence). As DNA, the CDR3 is TGTGCCAGCAGCTTAGCTCTTGGCGGCAATGAGCAGTTCTTC. Translated, it gives CASSLALGGNEQFF.

This clone was seen just once. This sequence joins TRBV6-6 and TRBJ2-3; perhaps TRBD1 as D (5 bases). Looked up from germline, CDR1 is MNHNY and CDR2 is SVGAGI (reference sequence). The CDR3 extends over 15 amino acids. Trimming stripped 5 bases from V and 2 bases from J, with 14 bases between. The CDR3 is CASSPGLGPTDTQYF. Here the CDR3 DNA reads TGTGCCAGCAGTCCGGGTCTGGGGCCCACAGATACGCAGTATTTT.

This rearrangement joins TRBV29-1 to TRBJ2-5; D might be TRBD1 (7 bases). The germline CDR1 and CDR2 sequences are SQVTM and ANQGSEA. There are 13 residues in the CDR3. Trimming left V 4 bases short and J 4 bases short, with 13 bases between. For the CDR3, the DNA is TGCAGCGTTGCCCCAGGGGGGCGAGAGACCCAGTACTTC. Translation: CSVAPGGRETQYF.

The chain joins TRBV2 to TRBJ2-6, with a tentative D call TRBD2 (5 bases). The germline gives CDR1 SNHLY, CDR2 FYNNEI. CDR3 length: 15 residues. Trimming pared 6 bases from V and 1 base from J, leaving 10 bases between. This CDR3 is CASRISVSGANVLTF. DNA for the CDR3: TGTGCCAGCAGAATTAGCGTTTCTGGGGCCAACGTCCTGACTTTC.

The genes are TRBV6-4 and TRBJ1-5, with D uncertain. This CDR3 region has 13 residues. V lost 3 bases, J lost 5 bases, and 8 bases lay in between. Germline V gene sequence: CDR1 MRHNA, CDR2 SNTAGT. The chain's CDR3 is CASSESRDQPQHF. The DNA for the CDR3 is TGTGCCAGCAGTGAGTCTCGGGATCAGCCCCAGCATTTT.

In its sample, this clone was seen once. The gene calls are TRBV19 and TRBJ1-1, with TRBD1 identical over 7 bases. The CDR3 is 15 residues long. CDR1 and CDR2 from the germline V gene are LNHDA and SQIVND (reference sequence). Losses at the gene ends were 5 bases for V and 6 bases for J; bases not matched to a gene: 12. CDR3 sequence reads: CASSPWRGLGPEAFF. CDR3 in DNA: TGTGCCAGTAGTCCATGGAGGGGGCTTGGCCCTGAAGCTTTCTTT. The complete variable domain, with remaining parts taken from reference TRBV19 and TRBJ1-1, reads DGGITQSPKYLFRKEGQNVTLSCEQNLNHDAMYWYRQDPGQGLRLIYYSQIVNDFQKGDIAEGYSVSREKKESFPLTVTSAQKNPTAFYLCASSPWRGLGPEAFFGQGTRLTVV.

This clone was detected once. The chain carries TRBV2 and TRBJ2-1; TRBD1 matches 9 bases. Losses at the gene ends were 7 bases for V and 5 bases for J; bases not matched to a gene: 3. The CDR3 runs 13 residues. CDR1 SNHLY and CDR2 FYNNEI come from the germline V gene. CDR3 in DNA: TGTGCCAGCACCGGGACAGGGAACAATGAGCAGTTCTTC. Translating gives CASTGTGNNEQFF.

This chain links TRBV29-1 with TRBJ2-2; 8 nucleotides line up with TRBD1. Losses at the gene ends were 4 bases for V and 5 bases for J; bases not matched to a gene: 9. The CDR3 length is 15 residues. Per germline, CDR1 SQVTM and CDR2 ANQGSEA. The CDR3 sequence: CSVGQPGQVTGELFF. CDR3 DNA: TGCAGCGTTGGGCAACCGGGACAGGTGACCGGGGAGCTGTTTTTT.

This clone was seen once. The chain joins TRBV6-6 to TRBJ1-1, with 8 nucleotides matching TRBD1. With 6 bases clipped from V and 3 bases from J, the junction kept 0 bases outside the gene matches. The CDR3 has 12 amino acids. Germline lookup yields CDR1 MNHNY and CDR2 SVGAGI (reference sequence). For the CDR3, the DNA is TGTGCCAGCAGACAGGGGGACACTGAAGCTTTCTTT. Translated: CASRQGDTEAFF.

CDR3 DNA: TGCGCCAGCAGCTGGACAGGGACTACCGGGGCCAACGTCCTGACTTTC. The encoded protein is CASSWTGTTGANVLTF. This sequence joins TRBV5-1 and TRBJ2-6, with TRBD1 as a possible D gene (8 bases). The length of the CDR3 is 16 residues. Germline V gene sequence: CDR1 SGHRS, CDR2 YFSETQ. Trimming cost V 3 bases and J 4 bases, with 14 bases left between them. Looking up the rest from reference TRBV5-1 and TRBJ2-6 gives the full variable domain: KAGVTQTPRYLIKTRGQQVTLSCSPISGHRSVSWYQQTPGQGLQFLFEYFSETQRNKGNFPGRFSGRQFSNSRSEMNVSTLELGDSALYLCASSWTGTTGANVLTFGAGSRLTVL.

The chain couples TRBV4-1 to TRBJ1-5, with D maybe TRBD1 (6 bases). CDR3 length: 15 residues. The V gene lost 0 bases and the J gene lost 5 bases, with 11 bases spanning the gap. Germline values: CDR1 MGHRA, CDR2 YSYEKL. The CDR3: CASSQEGGAHQPQHF. Here the CDR3 DNA reads TGCGCCAGCAGCCAAGAGGGGGGGGCCCATCAGCCCCAGCATTTT.

The DNA of the CDR3 is TGTGCCAGCAGCGTAGCCGTGGGAGGGGGCCAAGAGACCCAGTACTTC. Protein sequence: CASSVAVGGGQETQYF. The chain couples TRBV9 to TRBJ2-5, with D perhaps matching TRBD2 (7 bases). The CDR3 is 16 amino acids. Germline lookup yields CDR1 SGDLS and CDR2 YYNGEE. V was cut by 0 bases and J by 1 base, with 13 bases left in between.

The chain carries TRBV6-4 and TRBJ2-1; 11 bases agree with TRBD2. The junction had 0 bases not matched to a gene; V was cut back by 3 bases and J by 2 bases. The CDR3 is 15 amino acids. Looked up from germline, CDR1 is MRHNA and CDR2 is SNTAGT. This CDR3 reads CASSELAGAYNEQFF. DNA of the CDR3: TGTGCCAGCAGTGAACTAGCGGGAGCCTACAATGAGCAGTTCTTC.

In nucleotides, the CDR3 is TGCGCCAGCAGCCGTGGACTAGCGGGAGGTAGAGCAGATACGCAGTATTTT. It yields the protein CASSRGLAGGRADTQYF. The V and J genes are TRBV4-1 and TRBJ2-3, with 14 bases identical to TRBD2. The V and J ends lost 4 bases and 4 bases, in that order; junction bases with no gene match: 7. Germline V CDR1 and CDR2: MGHRA, YSYEKL. The CDR3 covers 17 residues.

This chain connects TRBV9 to TRBJ2-1, with D perhaps TRBD1 (7 bases). The V end was cut by 3 bases, the J end by 4 bases, with 17 bases between. The CDR3 is made up of 16 amino acids. Germline V CDR1 and CDR2: SGDLS, YYNGEE. As DNA, the CDR3 is TGTGCCAGCAGCGCGGGCCAGGGGGGTGTATACAATGAGCAGTTCTTC. Protein sequence: CASSAGQGGVYNEQFF.

This CDR3 reads CASSKGTGKNEQYF. The CDR3, as DNA: TGTGCCAGCAGCAAGGGGACAGGGAAGAACGAGCAGTACTTC. The V and J genes are TRBV21-1 and TRBJ2-7; TRBD1 is the table's D call, not checked against the DNA. TRBV21-1 is shown as a pseudogene. This CDR3 comprises 14 residues.

The rearrangement uses TRBV6-6 and TRBJ1-1; a possible D gene is TRBD1 (6 bases). Germline CDR1 MNHNY, CDR2 SVGAGI (reference sequence). This CDR3 region has 14 residues. V was pared by 4 bases and J by 3 bases, with 12 bases between. In nucleotides, the CDR3 is TGTGCCAGCAGTTTGCTCCAGGGGCACACTGAAGCTTTCTTT. Translation gives CASSLLQGHTEAFF.

In this sample, this clone turned up once. V usage is TRBV18 and J usage is TRBJ1-5; 7 bases are a match to TRBD1. The trim removed 4 bases at V and 5 bases at J, leaving 5 bases unmatched. The germline CDR1 and CDR2 sequences are KGHSH and LQKENI. The CDR3 spans 14 residues. The CDR3 DNA reads TGTGCCAGCTCACTCGACAGGGTTGATCAGCCCCAGCATTTT. Its protein is CASSLDRVDQPQHF.

The J gene is TRBJ2-7, the V gene TRBV19; 10 bases are a match to TRBD2. Germline V gene sequence: CDR1 LNHDA, CDR2 SQIVND (reference sequence). The CDR3 runs 16 residues. The junction had 12 bases not matched to a gene; V was cut back by 7 bases and J by 3 bases. The CDR3 region is CASTRAGSSGSYEQYF. CDR3 DNA sequence: TGTGCCAGTACGCGGGCCGGGTCTAGCGGGAGCTACGAGCAGTACTTC.

The chain uses TRBV6-1 and TRBJ2-7; 8 bases map to TRBD1. Trimming at V came to 8 bases and at J to 2 bases, leaving 8 bases not matched to a gene. Germline assignment: CDR1 MNHNS and CDR2 SASEGT. The CDR3 sequence is 14 residues long. The CDR3 here is CASYSGTGAYEQYF. In nucleotides, the CDR3 is TGTGCCAGCTATTCGGGGACAGGAGCCTACGAGCAGTACTTC.

The chain carries TRBV6-1 and TRBJ2-7; weak D call: TRBD1 (6 bases). Germline values: CDR1 MNHNS, CDR2 SASEGT. Trimming pared 1 base from V and 2 bases from J, leaving 15 bases between. The CDR3 covers 16 residues. CDR3 sequence: CASSEGSPTGAYEQYF. CDR3 nucleotide sequence: TGTGCCAGCAGTGAAGGTAGCCCGACAGGCGCCTACGAGCAGTACTTC.

This clone has a single count. The CDR3 protein is CASSGLAGYNEQFF. Written as DNA, the CDR3 is TGTGCCAGTAGTGGACTAGCGGGCTACAATGAGCAGTTCTTC. The gene calls are TRBV19 and TRBJ2-1, with TRBD2 identical over 11 bases. V lost 5 bases, J lost 3 bases, and 0 bases stayed unmatched. The CDR3 spans 14 residues. Germline values: CDR1 LNHDA, CDR2 SQIVND (reference sequence).

The gene calls are TRBV28 and TRBJ2-1; possible D gene TRBD2, 6 bases. Trimming removed 7 bases from V and 8 bases from J, with 21 bases in between. Germline CDR1 and CDR2: MDHEN and SYDVKM. The CDR3 extends over 15 amino acids. CDR3 DNA sequence: TGTGCCAGCACTCTACTCGGGACTGAAGGCCATGAGCAGTTCTTC. Translation: CASTLLGTEGHEQFF.